Below are 22 T cell receptor beta chains sequenced from a single sample in a study of OX40 agonist ivuxolimab in advanced cancers. The assay was immunoSEQ multiplex PCR, and TCRdb's table has in-frame clones only and misses some. The table includes about 72,000 clones, more than 65% detected once. Material: CD4+ or CD8+ T cells sorted from blood, obtained in a trial of the OX40 agonist ivuxolimab. Every receptor here comes from an adult with an advanced solid tumor such as melanoma, head and neck, liver or kidney cancer.

This clone has just one count. The chain recombines TRBV12-5 with TRBJ1-1; D is ambiguous. V dropped 5 bases and J dropped 4 bases, with 14 bases sitting between them. Germline CDR1 reads LGHNT; CDR2 reads FRNRAP. The CDR3 has 14 amino acids. The CDR3 DNA sequence: TGTGCTAGTGGTCCCCCGTCCGAGGGCACTGAAGCTTTCTTT. It yields the protein CASGPPSEGTEAFF.

The CDR3 DNA follows: TGTGCCAGCAGTTTGGGGTGGATTTTAGCTGGAAACACCATATATTTT. Translated, it gives CASSLGWILAGNTIYF. The rearrangement uses TRBV28 and TRBJ1-3; D is uncertain. The germline CDR1 and CDR2 sequences are MDHEN and SYDVKM. The CDR3 totals 16 residues. With 3 bases removed from V and 2 bases from J, the gap between germline ends came to 14 bases.

The V and J genes are TRBV5-1 and TRBJ2-1; 7 positions agree with TRBD1. This CDR3 has 15 amino acids. From germline, CDR1 is SGHRS and CDR2 YFSETQ. With V trimmed by 4 bases and J by 1 base, 5 bases remained unmatched. The CDR3 is CASSPSTGSYNEQFF. The CDR3 DNA follows: TGCGCCAGCAGCCCCTCGACAGGGTCCTACAATGAGCAGTTCTTC.

The chain couples TRBV2 to TRBJ1-2; 8 nucleotides agree with TRBD1. The CDR3 consists of 13 residues. Germline-derived CDR1 and CDR2 are SNHLY and FYNNEI. V was pared by 3 bases and J by 5 bases, with 2 bases of the junction left unmatched. CDR3 DNA sequence: TGTGCCAGCAGTGACGGACAGGGATATGGCTACACCTTC. This codes for CASSDGQGYGYTF.

This clone was picked up a small number of times. This rearrangement joins TRBV5-1 to TRBJ1-4; no clear D gene. Trimming shortened V by 0 bases and J by 7 bases, and 13 bases separated the two germline ends. The CDR3 spans 15 residues. Germline loops: CDR1 SGHRS, CDR2 YFSETQ. The CDR3 DNA follows: TGCGCCAGCAGCTTGGAGGTTATGGGTAGTGAAAAACTGTTTTTT. This sequence encodes CASSLEVMGSEKLFF. The complete variable domain, with remaining parts taken from reference TRBV5-1 and TRBJ1-4, reads KAGVTQTPRYLIKTRGQQVTLSCSPISGHRSVSWYQQTPGQGLQFLFEYFSETQRNKGNFPGRFSGRQFSNSRSEMNVSTLELGDSALYLCASSLEVMGSEKLFFGSGTQLSVL.

The chain has TRBV19 and TRBJ2-2, with 9 positions matching TRBD2. The V segment lost 3 bases and the J segment 4 bases; nucleotides outside the gene matches: 3. The germline V gene has CDR1 LNHDA and CDR2 SQIVND (reference sequence). The CDR3 consists of 15 residues. The CDR3 spells CASSMTSGFTGELFF. In nucleotides, the CDR3 is TGTGCCAGTAGTATGACTAGCGGTTTCACCGGGGAGCTGTTTTTT.

To note about this clone: One junction end disagrees with the germline gene, perhaps due to a read error. The genes are TRBV29-1 and TRBJ1-2; 7 positions match TRBD1. The CDR3 has 14 residues. Germline values: CDR1 SQVTM, CDR2 ANQGSEA. Here the CDR3 reads CSVATGVANCGYTF. DNA of the CDR3: TGCAGCGTCGCAACAGGGGTAGCTAACTGTGGCTACACCTTC. The entire variable domain, with the rest obtained from reference TRBV29-1 and TRBJ1-2, is as follows: SAVISQKPSRDICQRGTSLTIQCQVDSQVTMMFWYRQQPGQSLTLIATANQGSEATYESGFVIDKFPISRPNLTFSTLTVSNMSPEDSSIYLCSVATGVANCGYTFGSGTRLTVV.

The chain combines TRBV19 with TRBJ1-1, with TRBD1 as a possible D gene (5 bases). From germline, CDR1 is LNHDA and CDR2 SQIVND (reference sequence). With 4 bases removed from V and 2 bases from J, the gap between germline ends came to 11 bases. This CDR3 contains 14 residues. The CDR3 loop is CASSTDRDNTEAFF. CDR3 DNA: TGTGCCAGTAGTACCGACCGGGACAACACTGAAGCTTTCTTT.

The V gene is TRBV7-9, the J gene TRBJ1-2, with TRBD1 as a possible D gene (5 bases). The germline V gene encodes CDR1 SEHNR and CDR2 FQNEAQ (reference sequence). The CDR3 totals 13 residues. Trimming removed 4 bases from V and 8 bases from J, with 14 bases in between. CDR3 sequence reads: CASSYGGGYGYTF. The CDR3 bases are TGTGCCAGCAGCTATGGCGGGGGGTACGGCTACACCTTC.

The gene calls are TRBV7-2 and TRBJ1-1; D is perhaps TRBD1 (6 bases). Germline loops: CDR1 SGHTA, CDR2 FQGNSA. The CDR3 sequence is 14 residues long. V was pared by 7 bases and J by 3 bases, with 15 bases between. The DNA for the CDR3 is TGTGCCAGCAACGTCGGGGGCGGTCACACTGAAGCTTTCTTT. This codes for CASNVGGGHTEAFF.

V gene TRBV4-1 combines with J gene TRBJ2-1, with a possible D match to TRBD2 (6 bases). This CDR3 comprises 18 residues. The V end lost 0 bases, the J end lost 0 bases, and 15 bases lay between the germline ends. The germline gives CDR1 MGHRA, CDR2 YSYEKL. The CDR3 sequence: CASSQDSSRGISYNEQFF. CDR3 DNA sequence: TGCGCCAGCAGCCAAGATAGTAGTCGCGGGATCTCCTACAATGAGCAGTTCTTC.

This clone was counted only a few times. V is TRBV18 and J is TRBJ2-7; D may be TRBD1 (5 bases). Germline V gene sequence: CDR1 KGHSH, CDR2 LQKENI. The V end lost 2 bases, the J end lost 0 bases, and 11 bases lay between the germline ends. The CDR3 spans 15 residues. For the CDR3, the DNA is TGTGCCAGCTCACCAGTGGCAGGGAACTCCTACGAGCAGTACTTC. It translates to CASSPVAGNSYEQYF.

The gene calls are TRBV11-3 and TRBJ1-4; possibly TRBD1 for D (5 bases). V lost 5 bases and J lost 7, with 17 bases in between. The CDR3 consists of 15 residues. The germline gives CDR1 SGHNT, CDR2 YENEEA. The CDR3 DNA reads TGTGCCAGCAGCCCGGGACTTGGAGGTAGTGAAAAACTGTTTTTT. Encoded protein: CASSPGLGGSEKLFF.

The rearrangement uses TRBV15 and TRBJ1-4; the D is unclear. The CDR3 extends over 14 amino acids. V dropped 4 bases and J dropped 8 bases, with 14 bases sitting between them. The V gene's germline CDR1 is LNHNV and CDR2 YYDKDF (reference sequence). The DNA of the CDR3 is TGTGCCACCAGCACCCTTTTGGGCTTGGAAAAACTGTTTTTT. This sequence encodes CATSTLLGLEKLFF.

This clone occurred once. The J gene is TRBJ2-1, the V gene TRBV7-9, with 8 bases aligning to TRBD2. CDR3 length: 15 amino acids. V shed 0 bases, J shed 5 bases, and the junction held 3 bases outside the gene matches. Germline assignment: CDR1 SEHNR and CDR2 FQNEAQ (reference sequence). The CDR3 nucleotides are TGTGCCAGCAGCTTAGCTAGCGGGGCCCACAATGAGCAGTTCTTC. Translating it yields CASSLASGAHNEQFF.

This clone appeared a single time. This chain joins TRBV6-6 and TRBJ1-1; 8 nucleotides agree with TRBD1. V gave up 2 bases and J gave up 7 bases; unmatched junction bases: 6. The CDR3 length is 14 residues. Germline CDR1 reads MNHNY; CDR2 reads SVGAGI (reference sequence). Here the CDR3 reads CASSYASGGGEAFF. The CDR3 DNA follows: TGTGCCAGCAGTTACGCCTCAGGGGGCGGTGAAGCTTTCTTT.

The V and J genes are TRBV6-1 and TRBJ2-5, with TRBD1 as a possible D gene (5 bases). Trimming shortened V by 6 bases and J by 0 bases, and 8 bases separated the two germline ends. The CDR3 has 13 amino acids. Germline V gene lookup returns CDR1 MNHNS and CDR2 SASEGT. The CDR3, as DNA: TGTGCCAGCAGCACAGGCGACCAAGAGACCCAGTACTTC. The encoded protein is CASSTGDQETQYF.

The rearrangement uses TRBV11-3 and TRBJ1-3; TRBD1 agrees at 7 bases. The CDR3 loop spans 16 amino acids. The junction had 10 bases not matched to a gene; V was cut back by 4 bases and J by 4 bases. Per germline, CDR1 SGHNT and CDR2 YENEEA. For the CDR3, the DNA is TGTGCCAGCAGCTCACAACAGGGGTCTTACGGAAACACCATATATTTT. Protein sequence: CASSSQQGSYGNTIYF.

This sequence joins TRBV7-6 and TRBJ1-1; D is unclear. The CDR3 loop spans 12 amino acids. Looked up from germline, CDR1 is SGHVS and CDR2 is FNYEAQ. V was cut by 4 bases and J by 4 bases, with 7 bases left in between. DNA for the CDR3: TGTGCCAGCAGCTCTTTGGGCACTGAAGCTTTCTTT. It codes for CASSSLGTEAFF.

This clone is medium-sized within its sample. This chain links TRBV27 with TRBJ2-1; 9 bases agree with TRBD2. V lost 4 bases, J lost 7 bases, and 5 bases stayed unmatched. The length of the CDR3 is 14 residues. The germline CDR1 and CDR2 sequences are MNHEY and SMNVEV (reference sequence). The CDR3 is CASSYKAGGNEQFF. DNA of the CDR3: TGTGCCAGCAGTTATAAAGCGGGAGGTAATGAGCAGTTCTTC.

There are a few counts of this clone. V gene TRBV7-9 combines with J gene TRBJ1-1, with D unclear. Germline V gene sequence: CDR1 SEHNR, CDR2 FQNEAQ (reference sequence). The CDR3 sequence is 11 residues long. V lost 7 bases and J lost 3, with 6 bases in between. The CDR3 region is CASNEYTEAFF. The DNA of the CDR3 is TGTGCCAGCAACGAGTACACTGAAGCTTTCTTT.

The rearrangement joins TRBV5-1 to TRBJ1-1, with 10 positions matching TRBD1. Trimming cost V 6 bases and J 8 bases; bases outside gene matches: 7. The CDR3 contains 13 residues. Per the germline V gene, CDR1 is SGHRS and CDR2 is YFSETQ. The CDR3 sequence is CASKGTGVKEAFF. CDR3 nucleotide sequence: TGCGCCAGCAAGGGGACAGGGGTTAAAGAAGCTTTCTTT.